These 2 T cell receptor beta chains were all obtained from the same sample, sequenced in a study of cytomegalovirus exposure and HLA in healthy donors (dated by TCRdb to about 2017). The method was the immunoSEQ multiplex PCR assay. For the multiplex PCR, a mixture combining 60 forward primers for TCR Vbeta segments and 13 reverse primers for TCR Jbeta segments was used. TCRdb limited this immuneACCESS table to in-frame rearrangements with V and J called. A share of clones is missing; checked studies link under half to unresolved V genes, and the rest is unexplained. This sample holds approximately 120,000 clones; 81% were observed only once. Less than 2.5% of the sample is held by the ten biggest clonotypes. Sequenced: PBMCs. Receptors originate from a woman between 25 and 40 years old in good health and CMV-seronegative.

This clone has only one observation. V and J are TRBV27 and TRBJ1-1; possibly TRBD1 for D (6 bases). The germline CDR1 and CDR2 sequences are MNHEY and SMNVEV (reference sequence). The CDR3 runs 16 residues. V was cut by 1 base and J by 8 bases, with 20 bases left in between. CDR3 in amino acids: CASSLLVRDKGSEAFF. As DNA, the CDR3 is TGTGCCAGCAGTTTATTGGTTCGGGACAAAGGTTCAGAAGCTTTCTTT.

This clone was seen a handful of times. The chain combines TRBV16 with TRBJ1-4; D is unclear. Germline V CDR1 and CDR2: KGHSY, FQNENV. This CDR3 has 14 amino acids. V was clipped by 2 bases and J by 10 bases, with 14 bases between them. CDR3: CASSQAQSIGKLFF. CDR3 sequence (DNA): TGTGCCAGCAGCCAAGCACAGTCTATCGGAAAACTGTTTTTT.